This T cell receptor (beta chain) came from a study of vaccination effects on CD4 cells after COVID-19 (dated by TCRdb to between 2021 and 2022). For context, the study as a whole: The ViraFEST assay stimulated PBMC with viral peptide pools and then used TCR sequencing to identify antigen-specific CD4+ T cell clonotypes by expansion. Participants received two doses of either the BNT162b2 or the mRNA-1273 mRNA SARS-CoV-2 vaccine. Each well held around 1.9 million PBMC cultured in IMDM containing around 5% human AB serum, 8 to 10 IU/ml IL-2 and gentamicin, along with around 9.4 ug/ml peptides. SARS-CoV-2 spike-specific CD4+ TCR repertoires were compared before and after mRNA vaccination in COVID-19 convalescent patients and in infection-naive vaccine recipients. The full study included some 10 COVID-19 convalescent patients and several SARS-CoV-2-naive healthy vaccine recipients. The Oncomine TCR Beta short-read assay on an Illumina iSeq 100 was used to sequence cultures from other donors in the study. Summary of the overall study and its limitations: At late post-vaccination timepoints, both infection-induced and vaccine-induced clones showed marked clonal contraction, consistent with waning T cell responses. The study was limited by a small number of convalescent patients and lacked early post-infection timepoints. Among healthy vaccine recipients, nearly all vaccine-induced clones were SARS-CoV-2 mono-reactive, and only 1 of 255 was cross-reactive with common cold coronaviruses.

After about 10 days of culture, CD4+ T cells were isolated with the EasySep CD4+ T cell isolation kit. None of the healthy vaccine recipients had a prior SARS-CoV-2 infection, which was confirmed by nucleocapsid antibody tests that came back negative both before and after vaccination. Half of the culture medium was replaced with fresh IL-2-containing medium on days 3 and 7. Each peptide stimulation condition was cultured in triplicate wells unless otherwise noted. Using Ficoll-Paque Plus gradient centrifugation, PBMC were separated from whole blood and then either used fresh or cryopreserved at -140C. The QIAamp micro DNA kit was used to extract genomic DNA from the cultured CD4+ T cells. Of note for this clone: It has no known antigen specificity. Base qualities were left out, and no much larger clone turns up one base away.

Reading the germline V gene gives CDR1 LGHNT and CDR2 FRNRAP. The junction shows trimming of 0 bases on V and 2 bases on J, plus 7 bases between the germline ends. The CDR3 spans 14 residues, from the cysteine through the phenylalanine. Here the CDR3 DNA is all that survives: 42 bases in frame from base 1. The library was prepared using the immunoSEQ multiplex PCR assay. TCR beta CDR3 sequencing was performed on DNA from the cultured, isolated CD4+ T cells. In the paper's pipeline: Non-productive TCR sequences were removed and reads were trimmed to the CDR3 region, keeping CDR3s of at least 7 amino acids. The MANAFEST web app was used to identify antigen-specific clonotypes by comparing expansion in peptide wells with expansion in reference cultures. To count as positive, a clone had to show expansion at FDR<0.05 compared with the reference and with all other wells, an odds ratio above 5, and a frequency above 0.1% in two replicate wells. Cross-reactive clonotypes were defined as significantly expanded in SARS-CoV-2 spike wells and in at least one common cold coronavirus spike condition. CDR3 similarity was assessed by Levenshtein distance with the stringdist R package, and unrooted trees were built with ape in R 3.6.1. In its TCRdb copy, this immuneACCESS table keeps in-frame sequences only and misses some clones. Where compared with another copy, unresolved V genes explain less than half of these, and the others have no known cause. V, J and clone size were drawn from that table, and D and trimming were deduced from the DNA. Here the sample has 70,000 or so clones; more than 70% occur a single time. 2% to 2.5% of the sample lies in the top ten.

The sequence joins TRBV12-5 to TRBJ1-2; the D gene assignment is ambiguous. The receptor was derived from a human donor who received a COVID-19 vaccine. The specimen was CD4+ T cells from PBMCs cultured without peptide, collected before COVID-19 vaccination. In nucleotide form, the sequence is TGTGCTAGTGGTTTGGTAAGCGGGAACTATGGCTACACCTTC. It translates to CASGLVSGNYGYTF.